This T cell receptor beta chain was recovered during a study of T cells after yellow fever vaccination. Overall study context: Researchers used CD3, CD45RA, CCR7 and CD95 to sort out EM, EMRA, CM and Tscm memory subsets. General study findings and limits: Overlap between CD4 and CD8 compartments was detected for a small share of clonotypes. Most clones from primary vaccination resurfaced after the booster (around 97% CD4, around 90% CD8).

Universal primer sites and UMIs were introduced during 5'RACE template-switching synthesis of TCR cDNA. Using its own MiXCR run on the 5' RACE reads, TCRdb lists one record per CDR3 protein. The table has 13,000 or so distinct CDR3 sequences, nearly 5% seen once; the top ten hold 51%. This clonotype was counted ten times or more. Germline V gives CDR1 SGHTA, CDR2 FQGNSA. The CDR3 extends over 11 amino acids. V was cut by 6 bases and J by 7 bases, with 7 bases left in between. The sample in question was PBMCs, either bulk or a sorted T-cell subset (CD4+, CD8+, memory, or dextramer-sorted; not recorded which), obtained 45 days after the yellow fever booster vaccination. This chain connects TRBV7-2 to TRBJ2-1; no reliable D call. This clonotype was sampled from a man younger than 40 who received the YFV17D yellow fever vaccine. This CDR3 is CASRSSNEQFF. CDR3 DNA sequence: TGTGCCAGCAGGTCGTCGAATGAGCAGTTCTTC. The variable domain in full, completed from reference TRBV7-2 and TRBJ2-1, reads GAGVSQSPSNKVTEKGKDVELRCDPISGHTALYWYRQSLGQGLEFLIYFQGNSAPDKSGLPSDRFSAERTGGSVSTLTIQRTQQEDSAVYLCASRSSNEQFFGPGTRLTVL.